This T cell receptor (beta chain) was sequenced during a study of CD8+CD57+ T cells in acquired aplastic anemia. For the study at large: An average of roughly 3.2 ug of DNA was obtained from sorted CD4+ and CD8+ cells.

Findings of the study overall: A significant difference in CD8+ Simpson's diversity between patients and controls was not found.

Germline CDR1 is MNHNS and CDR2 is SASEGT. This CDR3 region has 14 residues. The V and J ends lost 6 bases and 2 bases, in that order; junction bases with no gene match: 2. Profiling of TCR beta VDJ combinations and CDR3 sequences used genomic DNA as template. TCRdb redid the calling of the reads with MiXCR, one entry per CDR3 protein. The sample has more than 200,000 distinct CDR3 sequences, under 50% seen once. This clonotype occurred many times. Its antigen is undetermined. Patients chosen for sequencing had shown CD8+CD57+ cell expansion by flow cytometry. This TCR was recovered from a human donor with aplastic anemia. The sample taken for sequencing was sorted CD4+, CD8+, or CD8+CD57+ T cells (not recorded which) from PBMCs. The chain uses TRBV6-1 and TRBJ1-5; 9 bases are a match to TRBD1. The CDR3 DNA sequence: TGTGCCAGCAGACAGGGGGCGGGCAATCAGCCCCAGCATTTT. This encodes CASRQGAGNQPQHF.